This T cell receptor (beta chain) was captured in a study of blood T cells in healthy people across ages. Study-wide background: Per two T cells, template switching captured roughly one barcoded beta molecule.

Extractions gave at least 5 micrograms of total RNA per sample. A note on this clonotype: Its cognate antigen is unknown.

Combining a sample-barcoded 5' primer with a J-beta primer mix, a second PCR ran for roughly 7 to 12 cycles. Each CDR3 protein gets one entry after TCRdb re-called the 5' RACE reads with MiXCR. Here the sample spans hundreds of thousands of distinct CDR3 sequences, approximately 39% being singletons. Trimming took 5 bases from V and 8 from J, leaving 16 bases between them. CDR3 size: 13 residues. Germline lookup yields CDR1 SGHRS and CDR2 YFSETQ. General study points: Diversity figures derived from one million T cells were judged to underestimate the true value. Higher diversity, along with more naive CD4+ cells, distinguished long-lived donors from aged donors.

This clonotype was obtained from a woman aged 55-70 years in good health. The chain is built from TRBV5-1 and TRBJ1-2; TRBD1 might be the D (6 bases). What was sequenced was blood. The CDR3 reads CASSQQTGWGYTF. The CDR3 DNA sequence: TGCGCCAGCAGTCAACAAACAGGGTGGGGCTACACCTTC.